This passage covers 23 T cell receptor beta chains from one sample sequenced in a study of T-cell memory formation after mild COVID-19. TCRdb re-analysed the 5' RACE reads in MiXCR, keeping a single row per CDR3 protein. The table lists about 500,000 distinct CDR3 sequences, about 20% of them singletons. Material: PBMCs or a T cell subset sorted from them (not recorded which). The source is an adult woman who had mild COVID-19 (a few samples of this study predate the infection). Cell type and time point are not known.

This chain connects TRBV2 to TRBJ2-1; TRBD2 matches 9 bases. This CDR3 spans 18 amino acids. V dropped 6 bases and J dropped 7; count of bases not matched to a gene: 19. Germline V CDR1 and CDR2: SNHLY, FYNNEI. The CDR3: CASRQYAGGLLEDNEQFF. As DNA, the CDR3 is TGTGCCAGCAGACAATATGCGGGGGGGCTACTAGAAGATAATGAGCAGTTCTTC.

CDR3 DNA: TGCGCCAGCAGCCCCCGGAGGGAGAGTAGTGGCTACACCTTC. It codes for CASSPRRESSGYTF. This sequence joins TRBV5-1 and TRBJ1-2; D gene ambiguous. CDR3 length: 14 amino acids. V gave up 4 bases and J gave up 7 bases, with 17 bases separating them. CDR1 and CDR2 (germline): SGHRS, YFSETQ.

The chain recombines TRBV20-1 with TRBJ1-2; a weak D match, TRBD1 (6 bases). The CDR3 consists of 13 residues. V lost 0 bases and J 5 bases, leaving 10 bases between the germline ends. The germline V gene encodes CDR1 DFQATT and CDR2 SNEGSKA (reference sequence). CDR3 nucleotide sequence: TGCAGTGCTAGAGAACAGGGAGGATATGGCTACACCTTC. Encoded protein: CSAREQGGYGYTF.

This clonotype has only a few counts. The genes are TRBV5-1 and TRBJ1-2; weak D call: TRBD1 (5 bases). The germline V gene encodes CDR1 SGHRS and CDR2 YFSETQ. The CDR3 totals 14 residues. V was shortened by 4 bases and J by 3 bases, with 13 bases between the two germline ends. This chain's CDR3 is CASSLTTDHYGYTF. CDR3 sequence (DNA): TGCGCCAGCAGCCTTACGACAGACCACTATGGCTACACCTTC.

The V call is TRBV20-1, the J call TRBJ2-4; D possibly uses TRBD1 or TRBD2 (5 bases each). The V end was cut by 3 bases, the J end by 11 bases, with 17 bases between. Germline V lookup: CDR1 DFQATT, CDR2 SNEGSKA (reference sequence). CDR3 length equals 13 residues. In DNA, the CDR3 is TGCAGTGCTAGGTCCGGGGCCATCGGTGTTCAGTACTTC. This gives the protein CSARSGAIGVQYF.

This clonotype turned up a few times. In nucleotides, the CDR3 is TGTGCCATCATGGGGGGTGGTCAAGAGACCCAGTACTTC. As protein: CAIMGGGQETQYF. J is TRBJ2-5 and V is TRBV10-3, with a weak D call TRBD2 (6 bases). Trimming took off 7 bases at V and 2 bases at J, with 11 bases between the two ends. The CDR3 totals 13 residues. Germline V CDR1 and CDR2: ENHRY, SYGVKD.

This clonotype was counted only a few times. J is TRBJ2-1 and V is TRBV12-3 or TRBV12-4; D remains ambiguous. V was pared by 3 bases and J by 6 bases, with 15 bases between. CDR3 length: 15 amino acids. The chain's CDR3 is CASSFSTTPRNEQFF. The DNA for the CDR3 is TGTGCCAGCAGTTTTTCGACGACACCGCGCAATGAGCAGTTCTTC.

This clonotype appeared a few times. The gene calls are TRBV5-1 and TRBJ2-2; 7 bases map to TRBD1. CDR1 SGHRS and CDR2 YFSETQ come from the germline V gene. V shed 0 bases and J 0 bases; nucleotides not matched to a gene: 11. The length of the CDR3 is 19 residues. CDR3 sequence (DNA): TGCGCCAGCAGCTTGGGCGTAAGACAGGGAAGGGCGAACACCGGGGAGCTGTTTTTT. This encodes CASSLGVRQGRANTGELFF.

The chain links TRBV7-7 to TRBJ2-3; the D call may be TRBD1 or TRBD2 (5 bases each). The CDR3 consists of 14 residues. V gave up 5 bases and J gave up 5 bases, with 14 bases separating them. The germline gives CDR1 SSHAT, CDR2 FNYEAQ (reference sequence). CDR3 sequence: CASSPGPLGDTQYF. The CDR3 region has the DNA TGTGCCAGCAGCCCGGGACCCCTCGGAGATACGCAGTATTTT.

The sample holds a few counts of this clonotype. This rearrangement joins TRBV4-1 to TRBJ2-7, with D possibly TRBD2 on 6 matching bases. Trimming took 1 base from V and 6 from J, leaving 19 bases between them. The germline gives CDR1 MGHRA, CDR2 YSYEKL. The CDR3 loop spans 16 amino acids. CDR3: CASSQGPGLTTGEQYF. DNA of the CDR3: TGCGCCAGCAGCCAAGGGCCGGGACTCACCACTGGCGAGCAGTACTTC.

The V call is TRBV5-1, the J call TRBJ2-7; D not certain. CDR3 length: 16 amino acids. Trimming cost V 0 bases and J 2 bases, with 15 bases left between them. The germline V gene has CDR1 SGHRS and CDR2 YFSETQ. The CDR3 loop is CASSLDLLQNPYEQYF. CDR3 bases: TGCGCCAGCAGCTTGGATCTCCTCCAGAACCCCTACGAGCAGTACTTC.

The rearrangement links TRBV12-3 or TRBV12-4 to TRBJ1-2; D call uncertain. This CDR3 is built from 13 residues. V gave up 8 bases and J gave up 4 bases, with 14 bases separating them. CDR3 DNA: TGTGCCAGCCGCAATTCCGGTGGCTATGGCTACACCTTC. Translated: CASRNSGGYGYTF.

The CDR3 loop is CATTHRGTDTQYF. CDR3 nucleotides: TGTGCCACCACCCACAGGGGCACAGATACGCAGTATTTT. The V call is TRBV15, the J call TRBJ2-3; D perhaps matches TRBD1 (6 bases). Trimming shortened V by 7 bases and J by 1 base, and 9 bases separated the two germline ends. CDR3 size: 13 residues. Germline lookup yields CDR1 LNHNV and CDR2 YYDKDF (reference sequence). Variable domain in full (rest from reference TRBV15 and TRBJ2-3): DAMVIQNPRYQVTQFGKPVTLSCSQTLNHNVMYWYQQKSSQAPKLLFHYYDKDFNNEADTPDNFQSRRPNTSFCFLDIRSPGLGDTAMYLCATTHRGTDTQYFGPGTRLTVL.

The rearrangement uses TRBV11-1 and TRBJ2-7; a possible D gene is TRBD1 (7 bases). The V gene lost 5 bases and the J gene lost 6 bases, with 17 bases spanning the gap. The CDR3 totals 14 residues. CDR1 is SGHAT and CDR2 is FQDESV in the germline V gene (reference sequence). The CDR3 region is CASSPGQGGPEQYF. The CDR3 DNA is TGTGCCAGCAGCCCCGGCCAGGGGGGCCCCGAGCAGTACTTC.

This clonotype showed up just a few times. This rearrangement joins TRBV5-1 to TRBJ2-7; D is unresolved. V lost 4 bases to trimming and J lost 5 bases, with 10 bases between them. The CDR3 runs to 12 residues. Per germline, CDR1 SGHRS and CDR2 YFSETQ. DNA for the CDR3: TGCGCCAGCAGCCTACAGTGGAACGAGCAGTACTTC. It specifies CASSLQWNEQYF. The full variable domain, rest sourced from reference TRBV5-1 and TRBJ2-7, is KAGVTQTPRYLIKTRGQQVTLSCSPISGHRSVSWYQQTPGQGLQFLFEYFSETQRNKGNFPGRFSGRQFSNSRSEMNVSTLELGDSALYLCASSLQWNEQYFGPGTRLTVT.

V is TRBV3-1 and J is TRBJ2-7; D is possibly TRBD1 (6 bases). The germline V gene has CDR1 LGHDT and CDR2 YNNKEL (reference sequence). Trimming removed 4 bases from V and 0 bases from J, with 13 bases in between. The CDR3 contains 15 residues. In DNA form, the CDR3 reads TGTGCCAGCAGCCCGACCGAGACAGGCTCCTACGAGCAGTACTTC. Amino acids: CASSPTETGSYEQYF.

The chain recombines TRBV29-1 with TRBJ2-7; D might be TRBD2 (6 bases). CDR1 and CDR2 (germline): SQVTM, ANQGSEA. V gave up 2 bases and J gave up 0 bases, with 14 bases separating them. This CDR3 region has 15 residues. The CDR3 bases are TGCAGCGTTGAAATCGGGGGAGAGGGCTCCTACGAGCAGTACTTC. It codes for CSVEIGGEGSYEQYF.

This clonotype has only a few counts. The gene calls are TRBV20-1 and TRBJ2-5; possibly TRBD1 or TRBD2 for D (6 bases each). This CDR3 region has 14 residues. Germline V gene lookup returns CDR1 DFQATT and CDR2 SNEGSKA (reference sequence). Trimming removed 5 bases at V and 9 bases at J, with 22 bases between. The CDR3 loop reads CSAPDSGTTGAQYF. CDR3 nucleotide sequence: TGCAGTGCTCCGGACAGCGGTACCACGGGGGCCCAGTACTTC.

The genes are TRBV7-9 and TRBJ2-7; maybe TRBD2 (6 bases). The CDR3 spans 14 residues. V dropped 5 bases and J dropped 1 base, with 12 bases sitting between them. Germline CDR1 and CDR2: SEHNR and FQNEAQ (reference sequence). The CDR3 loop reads CASSPSTRSYEQYF. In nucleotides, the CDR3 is TGTGCCAGCAGCCCATCGACTAGATCCTACGAGCAGTACTTC.

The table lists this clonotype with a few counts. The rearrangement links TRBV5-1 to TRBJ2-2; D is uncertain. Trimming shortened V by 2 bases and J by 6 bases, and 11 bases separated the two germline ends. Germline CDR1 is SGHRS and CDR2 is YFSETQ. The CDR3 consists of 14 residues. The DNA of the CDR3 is TGCGCCAGCAGCTTTGGGGAAGCCTCCGGGGAGCTGTTTTTT. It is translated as CASSFGEASGELFF.

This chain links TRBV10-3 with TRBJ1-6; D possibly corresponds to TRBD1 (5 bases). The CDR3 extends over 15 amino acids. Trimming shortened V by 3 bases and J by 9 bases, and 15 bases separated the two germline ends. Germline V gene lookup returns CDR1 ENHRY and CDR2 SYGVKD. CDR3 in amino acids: CAISDPGRHGSPLHF. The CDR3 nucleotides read TGTGCCATCAGTGACCCAGGGAGGCATGGTTCACCCCTCCACTTT.

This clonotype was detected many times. CDR3: CASSLKGRGANVLTF. For the CDR3, the DNA is TGTGCCAGCAGCTTAAAGGGGCGTGGGGCCAACGTCCTGACTTTC. The J gene is TRBJ2-6, the V gene TRBV7-9; a weak D match, TRBD1 (5 bases). Germline V gives CDR1 SEHNR, CDR2 FQNEAQ (reference sequence). The CDR3 extends over 15 amino acids. The V and J ends lost 2 bases and 3 bases respectively, with 8 bases between them.

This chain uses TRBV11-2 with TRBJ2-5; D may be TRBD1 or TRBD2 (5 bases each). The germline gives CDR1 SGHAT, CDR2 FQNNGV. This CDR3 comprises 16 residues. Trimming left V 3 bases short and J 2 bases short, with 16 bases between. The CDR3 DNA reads TGTGCCAGCAGCTTCCCTTCCGGGACCCCACAAGAGACCCAGTACTTC. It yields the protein CASSFPSGTPQETQYF.